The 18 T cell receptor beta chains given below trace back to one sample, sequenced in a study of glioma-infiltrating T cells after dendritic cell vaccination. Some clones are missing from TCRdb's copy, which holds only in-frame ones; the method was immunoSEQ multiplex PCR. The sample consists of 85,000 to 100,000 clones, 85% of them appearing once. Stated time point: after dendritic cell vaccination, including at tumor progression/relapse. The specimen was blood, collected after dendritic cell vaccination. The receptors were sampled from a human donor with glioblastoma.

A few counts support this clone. The CDR3 region is CASSMGTATNEKLFF. The CDR3 DNA reads TGTGCCAGTAGTATGGGGACAGCAACTAATGAAAAACTGTTTTTT. The chain carries TRBV19 and TRBJ1-4, with 7 bases identical to TRBD1. CDR3 size: 15 residues. CDR1 LNHDA and CDR2 SQIVND come from the germline V gene (reference sequence). J lost 0 bases, V lost 3 bases, and 1 base had no gene match. Full variable domain (missing parts from reference TRBV19 and TRBJ1-4): DGGITQSPKYLFRKEGQNVTLSCEQNLNHDAMYWYRQDPGQGLRLIYYSQIVNDFQKGDIAEGYSVSREKKESFPLTVTSAQKNPTAFYLCASSMGTATNEKLFFGSGTQLSVL.

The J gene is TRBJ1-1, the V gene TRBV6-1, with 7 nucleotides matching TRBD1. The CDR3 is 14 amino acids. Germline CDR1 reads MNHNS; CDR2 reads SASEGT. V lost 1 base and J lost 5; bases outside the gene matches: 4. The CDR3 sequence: CASSEVRGYTEAFF. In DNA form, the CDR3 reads TGTGCCAGCAGTGAAGTCAGGGGGTATACTGAAGCTTTCTTT.

The CDR3 nucleotides read TGTGCCAGTACCCTTAGCTTGGCAAACAATCAGCCCCAGCATTTT. Amino acids: CASTLSLANNQPQHF. This chain connects TRBV19 to TRBJ1-5, with D uncertain. Germline assignment: CDR1 LNHDA and CDR2 SQIVND (reference sequence). V shed 7 bases and J shed 3 bases, with 16 bases lying between them. The CDR3 extends over 15 amino acids.

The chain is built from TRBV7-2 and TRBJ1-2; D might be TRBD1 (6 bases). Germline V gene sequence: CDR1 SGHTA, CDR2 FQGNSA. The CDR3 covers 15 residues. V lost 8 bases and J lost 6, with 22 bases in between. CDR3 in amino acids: CASLLGADRKNGYTF. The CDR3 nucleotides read TGTGCCAGCCTACTTGGGGCCGACAGGAAGAATGGCTACACCTTC.

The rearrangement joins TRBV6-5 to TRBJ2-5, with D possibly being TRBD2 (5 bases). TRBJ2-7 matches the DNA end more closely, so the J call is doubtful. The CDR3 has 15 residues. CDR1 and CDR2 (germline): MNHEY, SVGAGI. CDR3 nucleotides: TGTGCCAGCAGTTATGCGTGGGAGTTAACCTACGAGCAGTACTTC. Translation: CASSYAWELTYEQYF.

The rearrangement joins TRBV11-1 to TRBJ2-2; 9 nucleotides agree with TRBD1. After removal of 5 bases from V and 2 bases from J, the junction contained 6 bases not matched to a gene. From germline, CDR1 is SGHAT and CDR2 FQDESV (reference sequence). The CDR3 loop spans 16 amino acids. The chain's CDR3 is CASSNRDRVNTGELFF. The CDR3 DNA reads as TGTGCCAGCAGCAACCGGGACAGGGTCAACACCGGGGAGCTGTTTTTT.

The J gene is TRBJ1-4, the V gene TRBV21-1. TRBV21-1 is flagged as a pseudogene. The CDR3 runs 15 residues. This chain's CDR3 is CASSKPRTDNEKLFF. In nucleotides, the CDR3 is TGTGCCAGCAGCAAACCCAGGACTGATAATGAAAAACTGTTTTTT.

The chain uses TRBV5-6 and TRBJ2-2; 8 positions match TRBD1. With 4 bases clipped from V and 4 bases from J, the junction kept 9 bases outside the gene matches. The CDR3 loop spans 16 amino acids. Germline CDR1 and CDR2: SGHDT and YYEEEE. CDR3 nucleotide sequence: TGTGCCAGCAGCCCAGGGACAGGTCAGGTCACCGGGGAGCTGTTTTTT. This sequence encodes CASSPGTGQVTGELFF.

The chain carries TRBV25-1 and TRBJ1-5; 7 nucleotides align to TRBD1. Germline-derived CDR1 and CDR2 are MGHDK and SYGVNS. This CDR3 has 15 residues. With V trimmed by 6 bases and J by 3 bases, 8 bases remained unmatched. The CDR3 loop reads CASSPPGGHNQPQHF. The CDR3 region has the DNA TGTGCCAGCAGCCCTCCAGGGGGACACAATCAGCCCCAGCATTTT.

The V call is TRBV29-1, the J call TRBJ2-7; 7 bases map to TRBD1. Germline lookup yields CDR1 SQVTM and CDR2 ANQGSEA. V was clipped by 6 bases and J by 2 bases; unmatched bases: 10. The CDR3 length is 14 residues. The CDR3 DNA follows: TGCAGCGTGACGAGCCGGGACAGCACCTACGAGCAGTACTTC. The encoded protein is CSVTSRDSTYEQYF.

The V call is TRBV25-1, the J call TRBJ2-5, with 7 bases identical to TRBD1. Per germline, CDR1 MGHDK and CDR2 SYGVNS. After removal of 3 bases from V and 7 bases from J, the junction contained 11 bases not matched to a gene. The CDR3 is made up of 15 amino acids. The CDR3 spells CASSEFVQGSWTQYF. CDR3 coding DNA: TGTGCCAGCAGTGAGTTTGTACAGGGGTCGTGGACCCAGTACTTC.

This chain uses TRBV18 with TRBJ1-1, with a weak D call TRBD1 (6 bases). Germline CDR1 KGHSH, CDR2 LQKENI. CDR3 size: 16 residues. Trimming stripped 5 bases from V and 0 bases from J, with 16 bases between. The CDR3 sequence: CASSEATGTLNTEAFF. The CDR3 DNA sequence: TGTGCCAGCTCAGAGGCGACAGGAACTTTGAACACTGAAGCTTTCTTT.

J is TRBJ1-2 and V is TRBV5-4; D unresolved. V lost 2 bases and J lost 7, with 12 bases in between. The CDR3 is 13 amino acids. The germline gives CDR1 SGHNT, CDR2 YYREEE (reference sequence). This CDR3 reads CASSLTASVGYTF. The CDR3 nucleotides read TGTGCCAGCAGCTTAACTGCGTCCGTTGGCTACACCTTC. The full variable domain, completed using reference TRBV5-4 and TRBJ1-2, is ETGVTQSPTHLIKTRGQQVTLRCSSQSGHNTVSWYQQALGQGPQFIFQYYREEENGRGNFPPRFSGLQFPNYSSELNVNALELDDSALYLCASSLTASVGYTFGSGTRLTVV.

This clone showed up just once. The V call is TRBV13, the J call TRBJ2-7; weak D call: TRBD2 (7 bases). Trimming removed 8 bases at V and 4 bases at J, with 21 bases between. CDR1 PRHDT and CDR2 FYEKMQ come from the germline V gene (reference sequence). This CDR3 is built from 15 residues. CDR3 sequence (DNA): TGTGCCAGCTTATTGGGGGGGGCGTCCGTTTACGAGCAGTACTTC. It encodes CASLLGGASVYEQYF. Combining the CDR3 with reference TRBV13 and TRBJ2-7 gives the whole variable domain AAGVIQSPRHLIKEKRETATLKCYPIPRHDTVYWYQQGPGQDPQFLISFYEKMQSDKGSIPDRFSAQQFSDYHSELNMSSLELGDSALYFCASLLGGASVYEQYFGPGTRLTVT.

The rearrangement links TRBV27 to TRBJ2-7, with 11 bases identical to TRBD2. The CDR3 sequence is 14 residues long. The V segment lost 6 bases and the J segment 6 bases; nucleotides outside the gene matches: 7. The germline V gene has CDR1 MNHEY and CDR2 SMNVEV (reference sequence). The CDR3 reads CASSQLAGEVEQYF. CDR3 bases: TGTGCCAGCAGCCAACTAGCGGGAGAAGTCGAGCAGTACTTC.

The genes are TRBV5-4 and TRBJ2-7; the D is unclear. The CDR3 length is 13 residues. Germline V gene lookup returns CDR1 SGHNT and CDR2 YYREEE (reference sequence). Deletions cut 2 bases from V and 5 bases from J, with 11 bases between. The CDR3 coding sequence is TGTGCCAGCAGCTTCCCACCACGGGACGAGCAGTACTTC. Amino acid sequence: CASSFPPRDEQYF.

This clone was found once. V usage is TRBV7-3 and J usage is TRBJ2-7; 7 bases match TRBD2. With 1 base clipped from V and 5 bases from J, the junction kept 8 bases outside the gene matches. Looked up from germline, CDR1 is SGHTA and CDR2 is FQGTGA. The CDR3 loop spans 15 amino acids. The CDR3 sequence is CASSLSGGGSHEQYF. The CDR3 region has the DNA TGTGCCAGCAGCTTAAGTGGGGGGGGGAGCCACGAGCAGTACTTC.

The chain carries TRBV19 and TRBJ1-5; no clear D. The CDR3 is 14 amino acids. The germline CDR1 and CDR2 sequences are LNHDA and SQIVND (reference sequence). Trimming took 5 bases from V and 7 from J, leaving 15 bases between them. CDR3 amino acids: CASSPRVPEQPQHF. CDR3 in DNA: TGTGCCAGTAGTCCTCGGGTCCCGGAGCAGCCCCAGCATTTT.